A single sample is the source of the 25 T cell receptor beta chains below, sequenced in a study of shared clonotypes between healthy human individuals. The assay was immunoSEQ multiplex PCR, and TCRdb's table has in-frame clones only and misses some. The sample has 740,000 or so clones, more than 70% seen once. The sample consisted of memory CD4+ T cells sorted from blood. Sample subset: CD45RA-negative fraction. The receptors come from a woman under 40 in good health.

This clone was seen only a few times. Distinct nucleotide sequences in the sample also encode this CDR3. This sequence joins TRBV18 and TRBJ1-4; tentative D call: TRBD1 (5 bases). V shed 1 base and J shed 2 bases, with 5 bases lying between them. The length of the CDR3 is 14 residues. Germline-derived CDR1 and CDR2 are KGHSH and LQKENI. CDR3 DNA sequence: TGTGCCAGCTCACCACGGGGGACTAATGAAAAACTGTTTTTT. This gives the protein CASSPRGTNEKLFF. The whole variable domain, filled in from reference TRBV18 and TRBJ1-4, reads NAGVMQNPRHLVRRRGQEARLRCSPMKGHSHVYWYRQLPEEGLKFMVYLQKENIIDESGMPKERFSAEFPKEGPSILRIQQVVRGDSAAYFCASSPRGTNEKLFFGSGTQLSVL.

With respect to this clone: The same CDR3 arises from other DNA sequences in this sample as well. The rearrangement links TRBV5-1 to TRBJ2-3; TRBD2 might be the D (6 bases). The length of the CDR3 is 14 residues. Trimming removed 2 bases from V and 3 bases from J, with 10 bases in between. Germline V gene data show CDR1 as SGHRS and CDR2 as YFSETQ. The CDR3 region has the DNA TGCGCCAGCAGCTTAGCCGGGGGAACAGATACGCAGTATTTT. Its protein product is CASSLAGGTDTQYF.

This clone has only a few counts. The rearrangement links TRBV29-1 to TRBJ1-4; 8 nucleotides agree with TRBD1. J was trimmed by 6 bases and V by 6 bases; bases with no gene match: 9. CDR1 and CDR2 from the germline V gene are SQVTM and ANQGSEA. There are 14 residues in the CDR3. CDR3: CSVTDRVSYEKLFF. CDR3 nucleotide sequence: TGCAGCGTCACGGACAGGGTGAGTTATGAAAAACTGTTTTTT.

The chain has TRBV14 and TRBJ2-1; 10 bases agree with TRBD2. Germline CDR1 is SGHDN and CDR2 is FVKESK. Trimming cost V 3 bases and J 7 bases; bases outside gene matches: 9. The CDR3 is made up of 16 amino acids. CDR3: CASSQGGSGRQNEQFF. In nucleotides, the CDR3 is TGTGCCAGCAGCCAGGGGGGTAGCGGGAGGCAGAATGAGCAGTTCTTC.

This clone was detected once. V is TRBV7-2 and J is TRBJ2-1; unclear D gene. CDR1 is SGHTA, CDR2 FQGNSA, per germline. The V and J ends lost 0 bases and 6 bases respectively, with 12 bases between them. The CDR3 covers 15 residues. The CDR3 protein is CASSLAQDQFNEQFF. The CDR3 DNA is TGTGCCAGCAGCTTAGCGCAGGACCAATTCAATGAGCAGTTCTTC.

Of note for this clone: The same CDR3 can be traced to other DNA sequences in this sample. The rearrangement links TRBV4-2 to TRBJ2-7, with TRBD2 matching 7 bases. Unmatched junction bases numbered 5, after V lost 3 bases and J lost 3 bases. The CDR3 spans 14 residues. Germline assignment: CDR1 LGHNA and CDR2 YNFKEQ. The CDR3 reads CASSQASGSYEQYF. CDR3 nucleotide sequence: TGTGCCAGCAGCCAGGCTAGCGGAAGCTACGAGCAGTACTTC.

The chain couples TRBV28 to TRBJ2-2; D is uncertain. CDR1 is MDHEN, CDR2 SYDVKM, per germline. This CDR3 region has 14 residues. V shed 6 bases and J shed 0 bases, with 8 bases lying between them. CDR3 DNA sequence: TGTGCCAGCAGAACTGCCGCGAACACCGGGGAGCTGTTTTTT. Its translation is CASRTAANTGELFF.

CDR3 bases: TGTGCCAGCAGCCCGCGGGCCATCTCCTACGAGCAGTACTTC. Amino acid sequence: CASSPRAISYEQYF. This chain joins TRBV9 and TRBJ2-7; TRBD2 might be the D (5 bases). The CDR3 has 14 residues. V was pared by 4 bases and J by 0 bases, with 11 bases between. The V gene's germline CDR1 is SGDLS and CDR2 YYNGEE.

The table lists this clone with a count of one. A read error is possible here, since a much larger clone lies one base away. The chain's CDR3 is CASSFYGSSYNEQFF. CDR3 DNA: TGTGCCAGCAGTTTTTACGGGAGCTCCTACAATGAGCAGTTCTTC. The chain is built from TRBV27 and TRBJ2-1, with a possible D match to TRBD2 (6 bases). V was trimmed by 3 bases and J by 0 bases, leaving 9 bases between them. The CDR3 has 15 residues. Germline lookup yields CDR1 MNHEY and CDR2 SMNVEV (reference sequence).

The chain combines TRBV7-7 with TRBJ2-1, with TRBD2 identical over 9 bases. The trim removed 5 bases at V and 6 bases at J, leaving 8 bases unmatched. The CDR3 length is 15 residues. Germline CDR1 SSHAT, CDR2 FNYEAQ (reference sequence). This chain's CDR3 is CASSPYSGSPNEQFF. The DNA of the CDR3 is TGTGCCAGCAGCCCCTATAGCGGGAGCCCCAATGAGCAGTTCTTC. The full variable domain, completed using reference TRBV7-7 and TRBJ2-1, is GAGVSQSPRYKVTKRGQDVTLRCDPISSHATLYWYQQALGQGPEFLTYFNYEAQPDKSGLPSDRFSAERPEGSISTLTIQRTEQRDSAMYRCASSPYSGSPNEQFFGPGTRLTVL.

The CDR3 coding sequence is TGTGCCAGCAGTGAAAGGGGGAAATCCAATGAGCAGTTCTTC. Its protein is CASSERGKSNEQFF. The genes are TRBV6-1 and TRBJ2-1; a possible D gene is TRBD1 (6 bases). The CDR3 contains 14 residues. Germline V gene sequence: CDR1 MNHNS, CDR2 SASEGT. The V end was cut by 2 bases, the J end by 6 bases, with 11 bases between.

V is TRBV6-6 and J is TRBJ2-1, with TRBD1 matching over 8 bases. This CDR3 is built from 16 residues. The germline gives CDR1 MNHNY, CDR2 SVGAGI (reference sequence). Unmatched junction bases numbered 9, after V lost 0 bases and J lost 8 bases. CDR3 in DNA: TGTGCCAGCAGTTACTCACCGGGACAGGATCTCGATGAGCAGTTCTTC. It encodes CASSYSPGQDLDEQFF.

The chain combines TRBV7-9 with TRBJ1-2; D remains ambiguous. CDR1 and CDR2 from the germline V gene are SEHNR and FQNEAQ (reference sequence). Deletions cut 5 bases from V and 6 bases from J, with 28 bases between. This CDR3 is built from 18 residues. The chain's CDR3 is CASSTGGRTVGTRNGYTF. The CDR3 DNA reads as TGTGCCAGCAGCACCGGAGGGAGGACGGTGGGAACAAGAAATGGCTACACCTTC. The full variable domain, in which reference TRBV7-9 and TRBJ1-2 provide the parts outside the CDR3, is DTGVSQNPRHKITKRGQNVTFRCDPISEHNRLYWYRQTLGQGPEFLTYFQNEAQLEKSRLLSDRFSAERPKGSFSTLEIQRTEQGDSAMYLCASSTGGRTVGTRNGYTFGSGTRLTVV.

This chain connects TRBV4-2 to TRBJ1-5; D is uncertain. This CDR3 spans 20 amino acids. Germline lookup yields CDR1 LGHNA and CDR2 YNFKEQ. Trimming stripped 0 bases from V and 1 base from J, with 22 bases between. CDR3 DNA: TGTGCCAGCAGCCAAGATCGGCGGGTGTCTGGGGAAGGAAGCAATCAGCCCCAGCATTTT. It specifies CASSQDRRVSGEGSNQPQHF.

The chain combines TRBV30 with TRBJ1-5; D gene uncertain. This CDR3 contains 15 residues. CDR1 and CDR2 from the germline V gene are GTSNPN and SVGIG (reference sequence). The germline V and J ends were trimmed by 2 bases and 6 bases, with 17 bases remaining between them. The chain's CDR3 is CAWSYSPASGQPQHF. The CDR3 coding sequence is TGTGCCTGGAGTTATAGCCCTGCAAGTGGTCAGCCCCAGCATTTT.

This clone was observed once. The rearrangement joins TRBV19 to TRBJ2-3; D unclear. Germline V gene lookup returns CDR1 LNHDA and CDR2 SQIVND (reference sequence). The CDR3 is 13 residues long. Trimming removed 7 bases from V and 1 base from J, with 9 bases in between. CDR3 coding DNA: TGTGCCAGTACACCCAGCCGCACAGATACGCAGTATTTT. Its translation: CASTPSRTDTQYF.

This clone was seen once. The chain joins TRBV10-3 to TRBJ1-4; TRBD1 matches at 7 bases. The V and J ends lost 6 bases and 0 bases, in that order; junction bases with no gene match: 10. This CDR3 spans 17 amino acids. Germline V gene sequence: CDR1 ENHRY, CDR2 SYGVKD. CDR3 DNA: TGTGCCATCAGAATGGGAAGTGGGACAGCAACTAATGAAAAACTGTTTTTT. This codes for CAIRMGSGTATNEKLFF.

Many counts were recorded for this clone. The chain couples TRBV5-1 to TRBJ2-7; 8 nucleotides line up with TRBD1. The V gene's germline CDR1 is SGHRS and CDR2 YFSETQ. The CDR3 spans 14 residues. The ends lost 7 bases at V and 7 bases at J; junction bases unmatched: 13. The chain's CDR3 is CASAPGTGLLEQYF. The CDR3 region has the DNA TGCGCCAGCGCCCCCGGGACAGGCCTCCTGGAGCAGTACTTC.

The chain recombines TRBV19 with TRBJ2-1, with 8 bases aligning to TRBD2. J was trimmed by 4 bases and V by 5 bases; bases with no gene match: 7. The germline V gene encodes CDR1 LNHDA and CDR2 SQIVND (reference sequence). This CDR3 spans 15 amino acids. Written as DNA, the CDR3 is TGTGCCAGTAGTCCCGGGACTAGGCTATACAATGAGCAGTTCTTC. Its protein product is CASSPGTRLYNEQFF.

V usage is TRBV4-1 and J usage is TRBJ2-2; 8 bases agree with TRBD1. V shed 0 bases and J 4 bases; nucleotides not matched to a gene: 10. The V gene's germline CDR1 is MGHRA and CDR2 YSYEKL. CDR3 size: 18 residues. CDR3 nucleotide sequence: TGCGCCAGCAGCCAAGATCCGTATATACAGGGGGGCACCGGGGAGCTGTTTTTT. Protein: CASSQDPYIQGGTGELFF.

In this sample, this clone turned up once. CDR3 loop: CASLRGDAFQPQHF. The CDR3 region has the DNA TGTGCCAGCTTGAGGGGCGATGCTTTTCAGCCCCAGCATTTT. The gene calls are TRBV28 and TRBJ1-5, with TRBD1 as a possible D gene (5 bases). V gave up 8 bases and J gave up 6 bases, with 17 bases separating them. The V gene's germline CDR1 is MDHEN and CDR2 SYDVKM. The CDR3 length is 14 residues.

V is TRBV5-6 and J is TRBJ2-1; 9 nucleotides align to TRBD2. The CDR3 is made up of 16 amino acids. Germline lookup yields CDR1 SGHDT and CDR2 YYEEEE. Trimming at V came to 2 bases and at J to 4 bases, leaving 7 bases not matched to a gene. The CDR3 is CASSFDVAGGYNEQFF. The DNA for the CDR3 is TGTGCCAGCAGCTTCGACGTTGCGGGAGGGTACAATGAGCAGTTCTTC.

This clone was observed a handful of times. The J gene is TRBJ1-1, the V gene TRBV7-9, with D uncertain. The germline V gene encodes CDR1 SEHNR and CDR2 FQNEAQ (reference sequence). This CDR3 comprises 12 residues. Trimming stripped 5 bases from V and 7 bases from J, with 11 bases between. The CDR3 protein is CASSDLRHEAFF. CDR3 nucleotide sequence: TGTGCCAGCAGCGATCTCAGGCATGAAGCTTTCTTT.

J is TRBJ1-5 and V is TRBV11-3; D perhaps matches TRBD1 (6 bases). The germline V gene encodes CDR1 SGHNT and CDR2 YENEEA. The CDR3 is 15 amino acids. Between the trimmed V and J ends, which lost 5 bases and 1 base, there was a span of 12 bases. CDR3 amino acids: CASSHRVRSNQPQHF. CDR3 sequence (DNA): TGTGCCAGCAGCCACAGGGTCCGGAGCAATCAGCCCCAGCATTTT.

CDR3: CASSQTQDRQYF. Written as DNA, the CDR3 is TGCGCCAGCAGCCAAACACAGGACAGGCAGTACTTC. The chain couples TRBV5-1 to TRBJ2-7; the D gene is possibly TRBD1 (6 bases). The germline V gene has CDR1 SGHRS and CDR2 YFSETQ. The ends were cut back, 4 bases at V and 9 bases at J, with 14 bases in the middle. This CDR3 has 12 residues.